This T cell receptor beta chain was sequenced for a study of blood T cell repertoires in COVID-19. Across the whole study: Sites across the United States, Italy and Spain contributed samples from acute and convalescent COVID-19. From T cells, B-cell-depleted T cells, or PBMCs came the material, which was cDNA or gDNA.

Sequencing used immunoSEQ multiplex PCR; TCRdb keeps in-frame clones, though not all of them. The sample has under 60,000 clones, 75% to 80% seen once. The CDR3 totals 15 residues. The germline V gene has CDR1 GTSNPN and CDR2 SVGIG (reference sequence). V gave up 2 bases and J gave up 8 bases; unmatched junction bases: 13. The source material was peripheral blood. This chain connects TRBV30 to TRBJ1-2; 8 nucleotides line up with TRBD1. The receptor comes from a human donor in a cohort sampled during active COVID-19. For the CDR3, the DNA is TGTGCCTGGAGTACAGGGGGTCATTCCCTTTGGGGCTACACCTTC. Protein sequence: CAWSTGGHSLWGYTF.